A single T cell receptor (beta chain) is shown here with its context. These data come from a study of blood T cell repertoires in COVID-19. CDR3 size: 14 residues. V shed 3 bases and J 4 bases; nucleotides not matched to a gene: 3. In germline, CDR1 is SGHTA, CDR2 FQGNSA. Sequencing was performed with immunoSEQ multiplex PCR; in TCRdb, only in-frame clones are kept and a portion is missing. The repertoire holds roughly 200,000 clones, with approximately 80% as singletons. The sequence was obtained from a man in his forties or fifties with acute or convalescent COVID-19. Sequences were obtained from peripheral blood. J is TRBJ2-7 and V is TRBV7-2, with 10 bases lining up with TRBD2. The CDR3 spells CASSFPGLAYEQYF. As DNA, the CDR3 is TGTGCCAGCAGCTTCCCGGGACTAGCGTACGAGCAGTACTTC. The full variable domain, in which reference TRBV7-2 and TRBJ2-7 provide the parts outside the CDR3, is GAGVSQSPSNKVTEKGKDVELRCDPISGHTALYWYRQSLGQGLEFLIYFQGNSAPDKSGLPSDRFSAERTGGSVSTLTIQRTQQEDSAVYLCASSFPGLAYEQYFGPGTRLTVT.